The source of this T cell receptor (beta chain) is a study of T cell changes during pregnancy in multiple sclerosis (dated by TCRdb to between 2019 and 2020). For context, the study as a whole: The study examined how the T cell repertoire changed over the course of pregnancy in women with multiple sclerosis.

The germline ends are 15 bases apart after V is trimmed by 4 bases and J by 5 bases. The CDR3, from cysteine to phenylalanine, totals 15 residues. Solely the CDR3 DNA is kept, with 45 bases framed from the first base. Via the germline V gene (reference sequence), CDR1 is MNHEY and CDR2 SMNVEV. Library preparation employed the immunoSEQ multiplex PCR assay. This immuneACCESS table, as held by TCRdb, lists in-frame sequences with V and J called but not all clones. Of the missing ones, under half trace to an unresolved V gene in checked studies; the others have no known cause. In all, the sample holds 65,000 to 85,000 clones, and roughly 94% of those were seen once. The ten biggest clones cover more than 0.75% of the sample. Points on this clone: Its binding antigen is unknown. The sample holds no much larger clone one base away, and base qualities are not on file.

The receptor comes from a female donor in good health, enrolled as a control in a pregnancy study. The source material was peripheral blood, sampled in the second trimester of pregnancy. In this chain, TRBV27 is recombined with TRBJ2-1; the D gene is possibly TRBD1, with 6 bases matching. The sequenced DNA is TGTGCCAGCAGTTCCTGGGGGCAGGGCGACAATGAGCAGTTCTTC. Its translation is CASSSWGQGDNEQFF.